This entry is about one TCR beta chain. Its antigen is currently unknown. The authors used 3500 ng of total RNA per TCR library. UMIs with a 6-nucleotide sample barcode were added by template switching. PCR of TCRalpha and TCRbeta cDNA was nested, with two rounds of about 17 and 10 cycles. TCRdb re-called the 5' RACE reads; every CDR3 protein appears as one record, without DNA. The sample has 400,000 or so distinct CDR3 sequences; the top ten hold 2.4%. This specimen comes from a study of monozygotic twins with inflammatory bowel disease. The CDR3 covers 15 residues. Germline CDR1 and CDR2: MNHNS and SASEGT. General study results and limits: Inverse Simpson values showed less TCRbeta diversity in IBD patients than in their healthy co-twins.

The gene calls are TRBV6-1 and TRBJ2-1. Sequenced material: blood. The source is a human donor with ulcerative colitis or Crohn's disease, or a healthy co-twin of an affected twin (not recorded which). The CDR3 region is CASSHSGDSYNEQFF.